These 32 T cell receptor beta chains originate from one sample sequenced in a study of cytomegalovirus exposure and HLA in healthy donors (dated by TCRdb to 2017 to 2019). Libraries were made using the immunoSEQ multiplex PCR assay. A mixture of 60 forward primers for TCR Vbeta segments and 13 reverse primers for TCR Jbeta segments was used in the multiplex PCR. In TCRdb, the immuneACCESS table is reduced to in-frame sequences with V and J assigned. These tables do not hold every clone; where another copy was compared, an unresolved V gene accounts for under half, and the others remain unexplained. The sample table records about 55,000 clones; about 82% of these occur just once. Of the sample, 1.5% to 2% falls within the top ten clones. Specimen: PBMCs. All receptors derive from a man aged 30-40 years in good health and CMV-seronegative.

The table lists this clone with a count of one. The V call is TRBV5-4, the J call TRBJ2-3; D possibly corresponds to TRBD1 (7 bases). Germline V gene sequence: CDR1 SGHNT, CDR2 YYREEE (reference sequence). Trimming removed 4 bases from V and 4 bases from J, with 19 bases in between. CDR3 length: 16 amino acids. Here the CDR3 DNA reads TGTGCCAGCAGCCTTAAGAGACAGGGAGGTCCAGATACGCAGTATTTT. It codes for CASSLKRQGGPDTQYF.

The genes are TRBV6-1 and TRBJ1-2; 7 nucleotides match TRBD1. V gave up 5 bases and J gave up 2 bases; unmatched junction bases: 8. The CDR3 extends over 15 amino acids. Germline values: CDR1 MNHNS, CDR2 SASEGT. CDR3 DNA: TGTGCCAGCAGTTGGGGGACAGCAGTAAACTATGGCTACACCTTC. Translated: CASSWGTAVNYGYTF.

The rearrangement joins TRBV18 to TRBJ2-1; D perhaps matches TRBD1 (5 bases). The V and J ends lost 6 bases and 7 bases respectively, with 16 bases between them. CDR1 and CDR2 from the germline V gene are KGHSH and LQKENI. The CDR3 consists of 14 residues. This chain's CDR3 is CASSIRDRSNEQFF. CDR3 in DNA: TGTGCCAGCTCGATTCGCGACAGAAGTAATGAGCAGTTCTTC.

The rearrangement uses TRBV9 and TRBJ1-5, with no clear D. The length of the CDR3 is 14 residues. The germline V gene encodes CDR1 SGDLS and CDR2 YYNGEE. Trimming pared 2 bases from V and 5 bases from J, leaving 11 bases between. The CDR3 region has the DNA TGTGCCAGCAGCGTTTCTTCAGGTTATCAGCCCCAGCATTTT. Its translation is CASSVSSGYQPQHF.

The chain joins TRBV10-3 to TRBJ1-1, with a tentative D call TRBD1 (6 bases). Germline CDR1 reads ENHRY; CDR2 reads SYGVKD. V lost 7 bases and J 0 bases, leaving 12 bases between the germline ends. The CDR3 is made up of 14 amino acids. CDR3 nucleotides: TGTGCCATCACCTCAGACAGGTTGAACACTGAAGCTTTCTTT. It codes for CAITSDRLNTEAFF.

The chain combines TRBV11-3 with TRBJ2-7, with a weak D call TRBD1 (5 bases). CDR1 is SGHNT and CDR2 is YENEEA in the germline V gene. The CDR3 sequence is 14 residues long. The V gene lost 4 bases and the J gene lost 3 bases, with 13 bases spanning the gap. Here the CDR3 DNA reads TGTGCCAGCAGCTCACGGACACGAGGCTACGAGCAGTACTTC. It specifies CASSSRTRGYEQYF.

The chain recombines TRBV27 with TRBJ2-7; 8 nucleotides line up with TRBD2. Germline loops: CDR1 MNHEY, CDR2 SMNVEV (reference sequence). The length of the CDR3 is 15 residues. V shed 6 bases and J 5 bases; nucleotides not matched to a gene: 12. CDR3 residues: CASSKRGGARDEQYF. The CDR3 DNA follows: TGTGCCAGCAGCAAACGGGGGGGAGCCAGGGACGAGCAGTACTTC.

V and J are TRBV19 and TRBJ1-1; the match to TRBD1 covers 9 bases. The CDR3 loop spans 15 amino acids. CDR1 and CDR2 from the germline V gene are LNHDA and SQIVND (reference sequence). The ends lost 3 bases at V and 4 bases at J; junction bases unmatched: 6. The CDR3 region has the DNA TGTGCCAGTAGTATTCCTGGGACAGGGATCACTGAAGCTTTCTTT. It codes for CASSIPGTGITEAFF.

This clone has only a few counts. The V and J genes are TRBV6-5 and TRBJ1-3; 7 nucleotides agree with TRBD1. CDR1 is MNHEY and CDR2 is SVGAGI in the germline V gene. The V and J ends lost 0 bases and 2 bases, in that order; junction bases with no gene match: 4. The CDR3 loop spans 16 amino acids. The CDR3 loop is CASSYSGRGAGNTIYF. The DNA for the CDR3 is TGTGCCAGCAGTTACTCGGGCAGGGGGGCTGGAAACACCATATATTTT.

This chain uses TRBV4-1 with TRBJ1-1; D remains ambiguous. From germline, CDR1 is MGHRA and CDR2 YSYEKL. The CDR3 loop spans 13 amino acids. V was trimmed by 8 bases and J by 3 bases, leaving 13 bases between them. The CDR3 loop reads CASGIEVYTEAFF. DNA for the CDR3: TGCGCCAGCGGCATAGAGGTTTACACTGAAGCTTTCTTT.

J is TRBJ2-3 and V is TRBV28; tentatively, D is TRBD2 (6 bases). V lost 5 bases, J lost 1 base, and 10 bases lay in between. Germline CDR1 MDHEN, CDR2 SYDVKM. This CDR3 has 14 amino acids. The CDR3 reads CASSTGDGTDTQYF. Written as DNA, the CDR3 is TGTGCCAGCAGTACGGGGGATGGCACAGATACGCAGTATTTT.

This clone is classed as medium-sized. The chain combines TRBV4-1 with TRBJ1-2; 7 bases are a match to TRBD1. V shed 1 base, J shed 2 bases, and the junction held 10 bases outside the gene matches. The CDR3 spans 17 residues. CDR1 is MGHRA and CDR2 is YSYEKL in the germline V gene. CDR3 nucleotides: TGCGCCAGCAGCCAAGCCTTCGACAGGGATCGAAACTATGGCTACACCTTC. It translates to CASSQAFDRDRNYGYTF.

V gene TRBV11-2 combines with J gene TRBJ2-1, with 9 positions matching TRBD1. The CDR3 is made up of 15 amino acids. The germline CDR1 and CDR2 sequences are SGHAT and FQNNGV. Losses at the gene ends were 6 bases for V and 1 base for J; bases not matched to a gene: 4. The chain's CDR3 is CASSLQGASYNEQFF. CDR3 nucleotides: TGTGCCAGCAGTCTACAGGGGGCATCCTACAATGAGCAGTTCTTC.

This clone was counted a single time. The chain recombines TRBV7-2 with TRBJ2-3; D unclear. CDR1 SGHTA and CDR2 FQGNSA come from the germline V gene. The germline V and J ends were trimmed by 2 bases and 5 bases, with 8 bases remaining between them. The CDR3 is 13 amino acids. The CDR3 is CASSLRSLDTQYF. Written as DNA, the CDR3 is TGTGCCAGCAGCTTACGGAGTCTAGATACGCAGTATTTT.

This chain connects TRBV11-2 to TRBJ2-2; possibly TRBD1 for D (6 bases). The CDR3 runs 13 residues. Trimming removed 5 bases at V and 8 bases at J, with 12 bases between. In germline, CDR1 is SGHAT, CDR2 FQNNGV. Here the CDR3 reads CASSPQGIGELFF. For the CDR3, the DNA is TGTGCCAGCAGCCCACAGGGTATAGGGGAGCTGTTTTTT. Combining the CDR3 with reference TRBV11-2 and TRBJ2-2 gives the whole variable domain EAGVAQSPRYKIIEKRQSVAFWCNPISGHATLYWYQQILGQGPKLLIQFQNNGVVDDSQLPKDRFSAERLKGVDSTLKIQPAKLEDSAVYLCASSPQGIGELFFGEGSRLTVL.

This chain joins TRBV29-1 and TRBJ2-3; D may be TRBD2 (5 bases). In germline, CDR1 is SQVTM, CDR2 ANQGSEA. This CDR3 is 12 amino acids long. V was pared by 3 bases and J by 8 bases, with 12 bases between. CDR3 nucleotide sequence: TGCAGCGTTGAGGTTACACGGGGTACGCAGTATTTT. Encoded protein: CSVEVTRGTQYF.

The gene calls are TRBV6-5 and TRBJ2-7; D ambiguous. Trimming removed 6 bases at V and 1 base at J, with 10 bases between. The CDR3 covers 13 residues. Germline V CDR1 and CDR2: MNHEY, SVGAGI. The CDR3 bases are TGTGCCAGCAGGGAGTCTGGATCCTACGAGCAGTACTTC. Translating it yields CASRESGSYEQYF.

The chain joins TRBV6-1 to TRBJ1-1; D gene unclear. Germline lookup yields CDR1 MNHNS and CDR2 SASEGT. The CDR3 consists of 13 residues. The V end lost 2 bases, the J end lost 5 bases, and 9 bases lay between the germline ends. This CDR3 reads CASSELGVTEAFF. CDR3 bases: TGTGCCAGCAGTGAATTAGGAGTGACTGAAGCTTTCTTT.

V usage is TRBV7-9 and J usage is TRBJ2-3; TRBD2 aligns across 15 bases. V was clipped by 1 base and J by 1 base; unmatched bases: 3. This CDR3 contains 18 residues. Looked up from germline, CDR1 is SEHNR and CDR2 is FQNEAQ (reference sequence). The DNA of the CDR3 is TGTGCCAGCAGCTTAGGGACTAGCGGGAGGGGCCGCACAGATACGCAGTATTTT. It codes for CASSLGTSGRGRTDTQYF.

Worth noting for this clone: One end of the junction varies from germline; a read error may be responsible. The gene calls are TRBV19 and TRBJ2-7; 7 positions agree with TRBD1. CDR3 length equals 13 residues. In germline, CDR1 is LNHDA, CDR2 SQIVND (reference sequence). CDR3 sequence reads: CARSTGVTYEQYF. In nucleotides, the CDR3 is TGTGCCCGTAGTACAGGGGTTACCTACGAGCAGTACTTC.

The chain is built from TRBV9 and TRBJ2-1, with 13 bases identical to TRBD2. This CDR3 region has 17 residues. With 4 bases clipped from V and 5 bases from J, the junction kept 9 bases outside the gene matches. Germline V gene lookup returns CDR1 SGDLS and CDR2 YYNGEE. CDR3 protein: CASSLHGTSGANNEQFF. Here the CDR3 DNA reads TGTGCCAGCAGCCTTCATGGGACTAGCGGGGCTAACAATGAGCAGTTCTTC.

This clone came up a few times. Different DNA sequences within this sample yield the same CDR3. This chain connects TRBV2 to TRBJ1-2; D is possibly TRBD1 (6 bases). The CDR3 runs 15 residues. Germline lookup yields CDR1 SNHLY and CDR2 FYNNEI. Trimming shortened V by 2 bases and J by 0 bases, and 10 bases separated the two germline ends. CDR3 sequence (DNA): TGTGCCAGCAGTGAACAGGGGAAATCTAACTATGGCTACACCTTC. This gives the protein CASSEQGKSNYGYTF.

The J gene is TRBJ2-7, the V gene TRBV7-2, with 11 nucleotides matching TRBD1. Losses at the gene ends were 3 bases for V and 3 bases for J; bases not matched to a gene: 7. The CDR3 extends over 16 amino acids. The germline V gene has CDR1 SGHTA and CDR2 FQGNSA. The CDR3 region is CASSFDRTGGIYEQYF. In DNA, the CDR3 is TGTGCCAGCAGCTTCGACCGGACAGGGGGCATCTACGAGCAGTACTTC.

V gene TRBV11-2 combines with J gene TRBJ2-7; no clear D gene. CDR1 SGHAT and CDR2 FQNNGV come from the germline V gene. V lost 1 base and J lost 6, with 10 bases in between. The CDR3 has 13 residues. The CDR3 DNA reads TGTGCCAGCAGCTTAGGGTGGCCCTCCGAGCAGTACTTC. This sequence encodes CASSLGWPSEQYF.

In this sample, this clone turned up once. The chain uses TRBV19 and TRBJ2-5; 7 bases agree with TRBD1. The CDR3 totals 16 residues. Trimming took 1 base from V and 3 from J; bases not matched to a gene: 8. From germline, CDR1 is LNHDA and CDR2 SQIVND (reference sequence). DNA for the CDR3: TGTGCCAGTAGTATAGGCCAACAGGGGTGGGAAGAGACCCAGTACTTC. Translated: CASSIGQQGWEETQYF.

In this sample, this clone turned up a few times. This chain's CDR3 is CASSRAASGGEEQFF. Here the CDR3 DNA reads TGTGCCAGCAGCCGGGCGGCTAGCGGGGGGGAGGAGCAGTTCTTC. The rearrangement uses TRBV5-8 and TRBJ2-1; TRBD2 aligns across 12 bases. Per the germline V gene, CDR1 is SGHTS and CDR2 is YDEGEE. This CDR3 is built from 15 residues. V shed 4 bases and J 10 bases; nucleotides not matched to a gene: 9. Combining the CDR3 with reference TRBV5-8 and TRBJ2-1 gives the whole variable domain EAGVTQSPTHLIKTRGQQATLRCSPISGHTSVYWYQQALGLGLQFLLWYDEGEERNRGNFPPRFSGRQFPNYSSELNVNALELEDSALYLCASSRAASGGEEQFFGPGTRLTVL.

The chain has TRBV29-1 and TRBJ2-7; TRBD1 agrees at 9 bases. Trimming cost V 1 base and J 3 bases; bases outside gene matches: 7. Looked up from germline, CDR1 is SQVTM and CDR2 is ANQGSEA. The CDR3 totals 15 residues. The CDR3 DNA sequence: TGCAGCGTTGAAGGGTCGAAGACAGGGGGCTACGAGCAGTACTTC. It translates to CSVEGSKTGGYEQYF.

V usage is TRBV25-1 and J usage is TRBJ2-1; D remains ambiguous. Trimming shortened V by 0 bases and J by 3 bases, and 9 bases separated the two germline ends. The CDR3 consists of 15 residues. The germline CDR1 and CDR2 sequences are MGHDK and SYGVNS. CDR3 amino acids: CASSEYVGSYNEQFF. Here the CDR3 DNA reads TGTGCCAGCAGTGAATATGTGGGCAGCTACAATGAGCAGTTCTTC.

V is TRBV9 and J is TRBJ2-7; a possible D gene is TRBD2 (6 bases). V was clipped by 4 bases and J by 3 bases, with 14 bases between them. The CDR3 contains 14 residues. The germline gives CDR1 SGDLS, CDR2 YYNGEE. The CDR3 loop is CASSLGGERYEQYF. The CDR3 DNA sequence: TGTGCCAGCAGCCTCGGCGGGGAGCGCTACGAGCAGTACTTC.

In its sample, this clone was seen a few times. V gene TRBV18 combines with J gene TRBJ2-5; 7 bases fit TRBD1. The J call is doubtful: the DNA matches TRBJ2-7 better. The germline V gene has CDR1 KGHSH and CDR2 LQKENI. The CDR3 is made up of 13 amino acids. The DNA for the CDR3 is TGTGCCAGCTCACCAAGGGGGCCGTACGAGCAGTACTTC. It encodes CASSPRGPYEQYF.

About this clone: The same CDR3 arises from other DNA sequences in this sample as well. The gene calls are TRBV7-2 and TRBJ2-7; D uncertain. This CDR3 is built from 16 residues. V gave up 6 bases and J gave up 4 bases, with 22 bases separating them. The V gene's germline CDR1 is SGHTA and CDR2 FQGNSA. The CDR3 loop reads CASSYGRSYGSYEQYF. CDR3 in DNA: TGTGCCAGCAGTTACGGCAGGTCCTATGGCTCATACGAGCAGTACTTC.

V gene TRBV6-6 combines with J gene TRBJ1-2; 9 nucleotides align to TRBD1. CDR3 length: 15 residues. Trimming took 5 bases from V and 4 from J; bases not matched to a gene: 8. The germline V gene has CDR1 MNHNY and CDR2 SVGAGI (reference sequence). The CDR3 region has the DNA TGTGCCAGCAGTCCACAGGGGGCGAGAACCTATGGCTACACCTTC. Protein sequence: CASSPQGARTYGYTF.